The 13 T cell receptor beta chains below come from one sample, sequenced in a study of cytomegalovirus exposure and HLA in healthy donors. The PCR ran on 60 Vbeta and 13 Jbeta primers. Method: immunoSEQ multiplex PCR; TCRdb's copy keeps in-frame clones and lacks some. The table includes about 140,000 clones, around 80% detected once. Sequences were obtained from PBMCs. The receptor source for this set is a man aged 40-49 years in good health and CMV-seronegative.

This sequence joins TRBV6-5 and TRBJ1-1, with 9 nucleotides matching TRBD1. The V and J ends lost 3 bases and 3 bases, in that order; junction bases with no gene match: 2. Germline V gene lookup returns CDR1 MNHEY and CDR2 SVGAGI. This CDR3 is built from 14 residues. The CDR3 sequence: CASSYNRGHTEAFF. CDR3 coding DNA: TGTGCCAGCAGTTATAACAGGGGGCACACTGAAGCTTTCTTT.

V gene TRBV5-6 combines with J gene TRBJ1-1, with 7 bases fitting TRBD1. The germline V gene encodes CDR1 SGHDT and CDR2 YYEEEE. CDR3 length: 15 amino acids. Germline trimming cut 2 bases from V and 4 bases from J; bases unmatched to any gene: 8. The CDR3 sequence is CASSLVAGGGTEAFF. The CDR3, as DNA: TGTGCCAGCAGCTTAGTTGCAGGGGGTGGCACTGAAGCTTTCTTT.

V usage is TRBV9 and J usage is TRBJ2-7; weak D call: TRBD1 (5 bases). CDR3 length equals 13 residues. With 2 bases removed from V and 1 base from J, the gap between germline ends came to 7 bases. CDR1 and CDR2 (germline): SGDLS, YYNGEE. DNA for the CDR3: TGTGCCAGCAGCGTCGCAGGGTCCTACGAGCAGTACTTC. Its protein product is CASSVAGSYEQYF.

This sequence joins TRBV7-3 and TRBJ2-3; 8 bases line up with TRBD2. The V gene end was trimmed by 5 bases and the J gene end by 5 bases; junction bases not matched to a gene: 12. The germline V gene has CDR1 SGHTA and CDR2 FQGTGA. The CDR3 totals 16 residues. The CDR3 DNA sequence: TGTGCCAGCAGCCCCGGGACTAGTCGGAGTCAAGATACGCAGTATTTT. As protein: CASSPGTSRSQDTQYF.

The chain joins TRBV7-2 to TRBJ2-7; a weak D match, TRBD1 (5 bases). Germline V gives CDR1 SGHTA, CDR2 FQGNSA. V lost 5 bases and J 0 bases, leaving 8 bases between the germline ends. This CDR3 is built from 13 residues. The CDR3 is CASSQTASYEQYF. The CDR3, as DNA: TGTGCCAGCAGCCAGACAGCCTCCTACGAGCAGTACTTC.

This chain links TRBV19 with TRBJ1-5; 7 positions match TRBD1. Germline V CDR1 and CDR2: LNHDA, SQIVND (reference sequence). This CDR3 region has 14 residues. V shed 7 bases and J 6 bases; nucleotides not matched to a gene: 9. The CDR3 DNA is TGTGCCAGTACCCAACAGACAGGGAGTCAGCCCCAGCATTTT. This encodes CASTQQTGSQPQHF.

The gene calls are TRBV6-1 and TRBJ2-1, with 12 nucleotides matching TRBD2. This CDR3 has 16 amino acids. The germline V gene has CDR1 MNHNS and CDR2 SASEGT. Losses at the gene ends were 0 bases for V and 8 bases for J; bases not matched to a gene: 5. This CDR3 reads CASSEALAGGRDEQFF. In nucleotides, the CDR3 is TGTGCCAGCAGTGAAGCGCTAGCGGGGGGGAGGGATGAGCAGTTCTTC.

This chain uses TRBV5-6 with TRBJ2-2; D not certain. Germline CDR1 and CDR2: SGHDT and YYEEEE. V lost 1 base and J lost 6, with 4 bases in between. CDR3 length: 12 amino acids. Here the CDR3 reads CASSLLSGELFF. DNA for the CDR3: TGTGCCAGCAGCTTGTTATCCGGGGAGCTGTTTTTT. The full variable domain, its missing parts supplied by reference TRBV5-6 and TRBJ2-2, is DAGVTQSPTHLIKTRGQQVTLRCSPKSGHDTVSWYQQALGQGPQFIFQYYEEEERQRGNFPDRFSGHQFPNYSSELNVNALLLGDSALYLCASSLLSGELFFGEGSRLTVL.

This chain uses TRBV28 with TRBJ1-5; D is unresolved. This CDR3 contains 14 residues. Trimming shortened V by 3 bases and J by 1 base, and 7 bases separated the two germline ends. In germline, CDR1 is MDHEN, CDR2 SYDVKM. The CDR3 is CASSFPQSNQPQHF. The CDR3 DNA reads TGTGCCAGCAGTTTCCCACAGAGCAATCAGCCCCAGCATTTT.

This clone was recorded a few times. The gene calls are TRBV6-5 and TRBJ1-1; 9 nucleotides align to TRBD1. V gave up 1 base and J gave up 4 bases; unmatched junction bases: 4. The germline V gene encodes CDR1 MNHEY and CDR2 SVGAGI. The CDR3 runs to 15 residues. The CDR3 is CASSYLGQGGTEAFF. For the CDR3, the DNA is TGTGCCAGCAGTTACTTGGGACAGGGAGGCACTGAAGCTTTCTTT.

The chain combines TRBV5-4 with TRBJ2-3, with 7 bases that match TRBD1. Germline V lookup: CDR1 SGHNT, CDR2 YYREEE (reference sequence). Germline trimming cut 4 bases from V and 2 bases from J; bases unmatched to any gene: 10. CDR3 length: 16 amino acids. CDR3 region: CASSTRTGASTDTQYF. The CDR3 DNA is TGTGCCAGCAGCACCAGGACAGGCGCCTCCACAGATACGCAGTATTTT.

The CDR3 protein is CASSLELAGGPDTQYF. In DNA, the CDR3 is TGTGCCAGCAGCTTAGAACTAGCGGGGGGACCAGATACGCAGTATTTT. The V and J genes are TRBV7-9 and TRBJ2-3; 12 nucleotides agree with TRBD2. The V and J ends lost 1 base and 4 bases, in that order; junction bases with no gene match: 3. The CDR3 is made up of 16 amino acids. From germline, CDR1 is SEHNR and CDR2 FQNEAQ (reference sequence).

CDR3 sequence reads: CASSLNYHDPKNIQYF. Here the CDR3 DNA reads TGCGCCAGCAGCCTCAACTACCACGACCCCAAAAACATTCAGTACTTC. The V and J genes are TRBV4-3 and TRBJ2-4; D not resolved. The germline V gene encodes CDR1 LGHNA and CDR2 YSLEER. This CDR3 spans 16 amino acids. Trimming cost V 4 bases and J 2 bases, with 15 bases left between them.